The 20 T cell receptor beta chains presented below share a single source sample, sequenced in a study of chemoradiotherapy in HPV16-positive cancers. TCRdb keeps only in-frame clones here, not all; method: immunoSEQ multiplex PCR. The table shows 5,500 to 7,000 clones, with approximately 80% occurring only once. Specimen: tumor tissue, collected from a patient who underwent chemoradiotherapy. These TCRs come from a human donor with HPV-associated anogenital cancer.

The genes are TRBV6-6 and TRBJ2-5, with TRBD2 matching over 9 bases. Per the germline V gene, CDR1 is MNHNY and CDR2 is SVGAGI (reference sequence). The V gene end was trimmed by 5 bases and the J gene end by 3 bases; junction bases not matched to a gene: 7. The CDR3 length is 15 residues. The chain's CDR3 is CASSGLGLAEETQYF. Here the CDR3 DNA reads TGTGCCAGCAGTGGACTGGGACTAGCAGAAGAGACCCAGTACTTC.

The chain recombines TRBV15 with TRBJ1-5, with D maybe TRBD1 (6 bases). The ends were cut back, 8 bases at V and 1 base at J, with 15 bases in the middle. The CDR3 covers 15 residues. Germline assignment: CDR1 LNHNV and CDR2 YYDKDF (reference sequence). CDR3 DNA sequence: TGTGCCACCGGGGGCGGGGGTTGGAGCAATCAGCCCCAGCATTTT. This gives the protein CATGGGGWSNQPQHF.

This sequence joins TRBV10-3 and TRBJ1-2, with TRBD1 identical over 11 bases. Germline assignment: CDR1 ENHRY and CDR2 SYGVKD. The trim removed 3 bases at V and 3 bases at J, leaving 6 bases unmatched. There are 16 residues in the CDR3. The DNA for the CDR3 is TGTGCCATCAGTGACCCGGGACAGGGGGGCTACTATGGCTACACCTTC. Amino acids: CAISDPGQGGYYGYTF.

The V and J genes are TRBV7-3 and TRBJ2-2; D ambiguous. V was shortened by 3 bases and J by 3 bases, with 2 bases between the two germline ends. Germline V gives CDR1 SGHTA, CDR2 FQGTGA. The CDR3 sequence is 12 residues long. CDR3 region: CASSFDTGELFF. DNA of the CDR3: TGTGCCAGCAGCTTTGACACCGGGGAGCTGTTTTTT.

V and J are TRBV27 and TRBJ1-2, with 9 nucleotides matching TRBD1. V shed 0 bases and J 11 bases; nucleotides not matched to a gene: 13. This CDR3 contains 16 residues. The germline CDR1 and CDR2 sequences are MNHEY and SMNVEV (reference sequence). The CDR3 region is CASSLSATGGLIGYTF. Here the CDR3 DNA reads TGTGCCAGCAGTTTATCCGCGACAGGGGGTCTAATCGGGTACACCTTC.

This clone appeared a few times. This chain joins TRBV6-5 and TRBJ2-1; D not certain. V was cut by 9 bases and J by 5 bases, with 8 bases left in between. The CDR3 contains 11 residues. Germline assignment: CDR1 MNHEY and CDR2 SVGAGI. The CDR3, as DNA: TGTGCCAGTGGAACTGACAATGAGCAGTTCTTC. This gives the protein CASGTDNEQFF.

The chain employs TRBV5-1 and TRBJ1-1; D gene ambiguous. The CDR3 has 14 residues. V was cut by 5 bases and J by 3 bases, with 14 bases left in between. CDR1 SGHRS and CDR2 YFSETQ come from the germline V gene. CDR3 in DNA: TGCGCCAGCAGGGCCGGGCCTACGGACACTGAAGCTTTCTTT. This sequence encodes CASRAGPTDTEAFF.

V usage is TRBV27 and J usage is TRBJ2-2; possible D gene TRBD1, 5 bases. CDR1 is MNHEY, CDR2 SMNVEV, per germline (reference sequence). This CDR3 has 16 amino acids. The V and J ends lost 4 bases and 2 bases respectively, with 14 bases between them. CDR3: CASSSPGLPNTGELFF. For the CDR3, the DNA is TGTGCCAGCAGTTCCCCAGGGCTTCCTAACACCGGGGAGCTGTTTTTT.

The CDR3 DNA is TGTGCCAGTAGGACTCTTACAGGGGGAGACTACAATGAGCAGTTCTTC. Translating it yields CASRTLTGGDYNEQFF. The gene calls are TRBV19 and TRBJ2-1; 8 nucleotides match TRBD1. Germline trimming cut 6 bases from V and 3 bases from J; bases unmatched to any gene: 10. CDR3 length: 16 residues. Germline assignment: CDR1 LNHDA and CDR2 SQIVND (reference sequence).

V and J are TRBV30 and TRBJ1-6, with TRBD1 as a possible D gene (6 bases). Germline CDR1 GTSNPN, CDR2 SVGIG (reference sequence). The CDR3 has 12 residues. Between the trimmed V and J ends, which lost 2 bases and 16 bases, there was a span of 15 bases. The CDR3 bases are TGTGCCTGGAGTCCCGGGACATCTAATCTCCACTTT. The encoded protein is CAWSPGTSNLHF.

This clone has a handful of counts. The rearrangement uses TRBV12-5 and TRBJ1-1; 8 bases fit TRBD1. Germline values: CDR1 LGHNT, CDR2 FRNRAP. After removal of 7 bases from V and 2 bases from J, the junction contained 6 bases not matched to a gene. The CDR3 covers 14 residues. CDR3: CASALQGGNTEAFF. The CDR3 DNA reads as TGTGCTAGTGCTTTACAGGGGGGAAACACTGAAGCTTTCTTT.

J is TRBJ2-4 and V is TRBV27; D might be TRBD1 (6 bases). There are 15 residues in the CDR3. Germline assignment: CDR1 MNHEY and CDR2 SMNVEV (reference sequence). V was clipped by 2 bases and J by 8 bases, with 16 bases between them. Written as DNA, the CDR3 is TGTGCCAGCAGTTTAGGCAACAGGGCAGGGCACATTCAGTACTTC. Translated: CASSLGNRAGHIQYF.

The V gene is TRBV9, the J gene TRBJ2-5; 8 bases match TRBD1. Trimming at V came to 4 bases and at J to 4 bases, leaving 6 bases not matched to a gene. The CDR3 has 14 amino acids. Germline assignment: CDR1 SGDLS and CDR2 YYNGEE. The CDR3 region has the DNA TGTGCCAGCAGCCCCGACAGGGGAGGAGAGACCCAGTACTTC. This sequence encodes CASSPDRGGETQYF. Full variable domain (missing parts from reference TRBV9 and TRBJ2-5): DSGVTQTPKHLITATGQRVTLRCSPRSGDLSVYWYQQSLDQGLQFLIQYYNGEERAKGNILERFSAQQFPDLHSELNLSSLELGDSALYFCASSPDRGGETQYFGPGTRLLVL.

This chain joins TRBV5-6 and TRBJ1-2; TRBD1 might be the D (5 bases). Germline CDR1 reads SGHDT; CDR2 reads YYEEEE. Deletions cut 2 bases from V and 2 bases from J, with 10 bases between. CDR3 size: 14 residues. Written as DNA, the CDR3 is TGTGCCAGCAGCTTCGGGGCCGAGAACTATGGCTACACCTTC. Translation: CASSFGAENYGYTF.

The chain joins TRBV5-5 to TRBJ2-7; D is ambiguous. This CDR3 contains 14 residues. Looked up from germline, CDR1 is SGHKS and CDR2 is YYEKEE (reference sequence). Between the trimmed V and J ends, which lost 0 bases and 4 bases, there was a span of 11 bases. This CDR3 is CASSLEPDGYEQYF. The CDR3 region has the DNA TGTGCCAGCAGCTTGGAGCCGGATGGGTACGAGCAGTACTTC.

In regard to this clone: Distinct nucleotide sequences in the sample also encode this CDR3. The chain joins TRBV19 to TRBJ2-7, with a tentative D call TRBD2 (6 bases). The CDR3 is made up of 14 amino acids. V lost 9 bases and J 3 bases, leaving 18 bases between the germline ends. Per the germline V gene, CDR1 is LNHDA and CDR2 is SQIVND (reference sequence). The CDR3 region has the DNA TGTGCCAGCTCTCCCAGGGACTTGAGCTACGAGCAGTACTTC. This encodes CASSPRDLSYEQYF.

The chain links TRBV6-5 to TRBJ1-1; 8 bases map to TRBD1. The CDR3 sequence is 15 residues long. V lost 5 bases and J lost 4; bases outside the gene matches: 9. The germline gives CDR1 MNHEY, CDR2 SVGAGI. The DNA of the CDR3 is TGTGCCAGCAGTCTCGGACAGGGCGGGGGCACTGAAGCTTTCTTT. Its translation: CASSLGQGGGTEAFF.

CDR3 loop: CASSLGSGSFGGELFF. The CDR3 DNA reads TGTGCCAGCAGCTTAGGTAGCGGGAGTTTTGGCGGGGAGCTGTTTTTT. The chain recombines TRBV7-9 with TRBJ2-2; 9 nucleotides agree with TRBD2. V shed 1 base, J shed 7 bases, and the junction held 7 bases outside the gene matches. CDR1 is SEHNR and CDR2 is FQNEAQ in the germline V gene (reference sequence). CDR3 length: 16 amino acids. Full variable domain (outside the CDR3, taken from reference TRBV7-9 and TRBJ2-2): DTGVSQNPRHKITKRGQNVTFRCDPISEHNRLYWYRQTLGQGPEFLTYFQNEAQLEKSRLLSDRFSAERPKGSFSTLEIQRTEQGDSAMYLCASSLGSGSFGGELFFGEGSRLTVL.

This sequence joins TRBV28 and TRBJ2-7; 11 bases line up with TRBD1. CDR1 and CDR2 (germline): MDHEN, SYDVKM. CDR3 length: 14 residues. Trimming removed 2 bases from V and 6 bases from J; junction bases left unmatched: 3. The CDR3 loop is CASSLGGQGGEQYF. CDR3 DNA sequence: TGTGCCAGCAGTTTAGGGGGACAGGGGGGCGAGCAGTACTTC.

J is TRBJ2-1 and V is TRBV27; no reliable D call. The CDR3 runs 11 residues. The V end lost 5 bases, the J end lost 8 bases, and 7 bases lay between the germline ends. Per germline, CDR1 MNHEY and CDR2 SMNVEV (reference sequence). CDR3 protein: CASSTFDEQFF. DNA of the CDR3: TGTGCCAGCAGTACTTTTGATGAGCAGTTCTTC.